This paragraph covers one T cell receptor (beta chain) sequence. This clonotype has a handful of counts. There is no known antigen for this receptor. Per-base qualities were not stored, and no clone one base away is much larger. Per the germline V gene (reference sequence), LGHDT is the CDR1 and YNNKEL is the CDR2. The CDR3, cysteine through phenylalanine, is 12 amino acids long. The only DNA kept is the CDR3, 36 bases in frame from the first base. V is reduced by 3 bases and J by 6 bases, leaving a spacing of 9 bases between them. Libraries were built with RT-PCR. The data were produced on a NextSeq 550. Using fastp trimming at Q25 and MiXCR clonotype assembly, TCRdb reanalyzed the public sequencing data and kept in-frame beta chains. Records with the same CDR3 protein are collapsed into one entry carrying the most frequent genes and DNA. The table for this sample lists approximately 410,000 distinct CDR3 sequences; 16% of them were counted only once. The ten largest account for 7.2% of the sample.

The data belong to a study of patients and donors after allogeneic stem cell transplantation (dated by TCRdb to about 2020). The sample taken for sequencing was blood, either unsorted or a sorted T cell fraction (not recorded which). This clonotype was sampled from a human donor who was either an allogeneic HSCT recipient or a stem cell or donor lymphocyte infusion donor (not recorded which). It is not recorded whose cells these are; they may come from a transplant donor. The sequence links TRBV3-1 to TRBJ2-7; TRBD2 is perhaps the D gene, given 6 matching bases. The nucleotide sequence is TGTGCCAGCAGCCATATGGGGGGCGAGCAGTACTTC. The translation is CASSHMGGEQYF.